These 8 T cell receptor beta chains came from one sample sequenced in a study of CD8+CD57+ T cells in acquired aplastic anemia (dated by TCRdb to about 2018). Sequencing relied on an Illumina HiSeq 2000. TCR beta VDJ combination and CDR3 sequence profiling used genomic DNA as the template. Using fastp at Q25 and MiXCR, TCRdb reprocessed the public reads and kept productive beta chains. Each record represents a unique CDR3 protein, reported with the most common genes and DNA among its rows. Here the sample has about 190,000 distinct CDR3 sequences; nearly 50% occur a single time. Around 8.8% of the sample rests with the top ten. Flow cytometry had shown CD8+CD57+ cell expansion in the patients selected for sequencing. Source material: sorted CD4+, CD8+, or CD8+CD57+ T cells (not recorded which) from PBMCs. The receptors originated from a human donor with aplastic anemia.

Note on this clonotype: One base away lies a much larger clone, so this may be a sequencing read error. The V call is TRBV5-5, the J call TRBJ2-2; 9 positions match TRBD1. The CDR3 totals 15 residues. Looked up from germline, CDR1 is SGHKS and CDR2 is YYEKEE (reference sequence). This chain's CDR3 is CVSSLGQGGTGELFF. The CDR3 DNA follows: TGTGTCAGCAGCTTGGGACAGGGCGGGACCGGGGAGCTGTTTTTT.

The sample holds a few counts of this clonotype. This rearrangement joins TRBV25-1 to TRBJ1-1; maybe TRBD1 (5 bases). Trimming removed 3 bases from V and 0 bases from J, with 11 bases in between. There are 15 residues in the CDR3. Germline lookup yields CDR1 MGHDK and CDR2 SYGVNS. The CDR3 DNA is TGTGCCAGCAGTGAGGCAGGGAACCTGAACACTGAAGCTTTCTTT. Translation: CASSEAGNLNTEAFF.

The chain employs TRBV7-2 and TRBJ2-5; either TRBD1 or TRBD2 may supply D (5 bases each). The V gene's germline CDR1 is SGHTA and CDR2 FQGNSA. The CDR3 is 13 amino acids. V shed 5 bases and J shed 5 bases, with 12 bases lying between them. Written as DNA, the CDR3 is TGTGCCAGCAGCGCGTGGGGGTCGGAGACCCAGTACTTC. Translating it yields CASSAWGSETQYF.

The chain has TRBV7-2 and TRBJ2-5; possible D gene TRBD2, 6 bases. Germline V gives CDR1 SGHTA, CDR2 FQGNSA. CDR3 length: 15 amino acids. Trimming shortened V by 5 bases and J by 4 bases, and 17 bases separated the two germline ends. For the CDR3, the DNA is TGTGCCAGCAGCCCCTCATCCACCGGGGGAGAGACCCAGTACTTC. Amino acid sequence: CASSPSSTGGETQYF.

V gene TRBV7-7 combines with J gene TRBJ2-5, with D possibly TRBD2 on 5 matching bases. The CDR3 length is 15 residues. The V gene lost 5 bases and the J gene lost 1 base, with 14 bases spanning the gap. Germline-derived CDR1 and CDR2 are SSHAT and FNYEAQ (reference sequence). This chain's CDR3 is CASSPEGLAQETQYF. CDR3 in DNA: TGTGCCAGCAGCCCCGAGGGCCTAGCCCAAGAGACCCAGTACTTC.

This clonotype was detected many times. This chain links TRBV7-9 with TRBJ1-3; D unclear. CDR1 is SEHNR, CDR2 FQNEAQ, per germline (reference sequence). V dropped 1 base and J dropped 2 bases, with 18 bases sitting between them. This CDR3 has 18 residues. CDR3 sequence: CASSLGGRTPGPGNTIYF. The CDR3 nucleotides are TGTGCCAGCAGCTTAGGAGGCAGAACCCCTGGTCCTGGAAACACCATATATTTT.

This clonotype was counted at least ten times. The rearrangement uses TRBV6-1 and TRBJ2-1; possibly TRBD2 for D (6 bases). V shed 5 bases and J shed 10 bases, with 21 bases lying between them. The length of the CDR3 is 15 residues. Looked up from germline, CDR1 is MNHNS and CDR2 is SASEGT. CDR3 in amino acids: CASSPGPLARVEQFF. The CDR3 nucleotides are TGTGCCAGCAGTCCCGGACCCCTAGCGAGAGTCGAGCAGTTCTTC.

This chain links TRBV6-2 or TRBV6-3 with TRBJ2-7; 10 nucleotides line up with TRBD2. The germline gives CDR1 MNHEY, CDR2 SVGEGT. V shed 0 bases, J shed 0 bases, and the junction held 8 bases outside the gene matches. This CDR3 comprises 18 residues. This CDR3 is CASSYSGLAGVASYEQYF. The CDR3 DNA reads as TGTGCCAGCAGTTACTCAGGGCTAGCGGGAGTCGCCTCCTACGAGCAGTACTTC.